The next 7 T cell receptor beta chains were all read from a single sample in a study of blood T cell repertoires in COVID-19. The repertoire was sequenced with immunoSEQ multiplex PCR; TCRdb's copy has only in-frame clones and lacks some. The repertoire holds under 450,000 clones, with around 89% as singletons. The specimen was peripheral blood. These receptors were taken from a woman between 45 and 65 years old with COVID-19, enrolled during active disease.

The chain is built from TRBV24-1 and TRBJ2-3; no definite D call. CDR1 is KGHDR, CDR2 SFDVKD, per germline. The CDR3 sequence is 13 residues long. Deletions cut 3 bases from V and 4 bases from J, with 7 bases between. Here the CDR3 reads CATSDPPSDTQYF. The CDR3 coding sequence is TGTGCCACCAGTGATCCCCCCTCAGATACGCAGTATTTT.

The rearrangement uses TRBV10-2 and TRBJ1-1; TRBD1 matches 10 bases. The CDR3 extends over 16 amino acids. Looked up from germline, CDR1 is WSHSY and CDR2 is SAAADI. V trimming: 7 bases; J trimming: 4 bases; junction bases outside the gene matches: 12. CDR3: CASTKAGGQGSTEAFF. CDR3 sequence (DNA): TGCGCCAGCACTAAGGCTGGGGGACAGGGGTCCACTGAAGCTTTCTTT.

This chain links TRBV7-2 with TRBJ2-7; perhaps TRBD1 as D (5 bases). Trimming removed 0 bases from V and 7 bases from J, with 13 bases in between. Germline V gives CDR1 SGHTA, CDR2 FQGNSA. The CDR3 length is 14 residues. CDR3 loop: CASSLAYAPGEQYF. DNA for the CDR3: TGTGCCAGCAGCTTAGCGTACGCCCCAGGGGAGCAGTACTTC.

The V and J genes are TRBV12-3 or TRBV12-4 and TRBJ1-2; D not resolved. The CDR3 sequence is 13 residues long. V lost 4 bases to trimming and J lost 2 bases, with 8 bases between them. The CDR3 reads CASSWAQNYGYTF. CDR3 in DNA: TGTGCCAGCAGTTGGGCCCAAAACTATGGCTACACCTTC.

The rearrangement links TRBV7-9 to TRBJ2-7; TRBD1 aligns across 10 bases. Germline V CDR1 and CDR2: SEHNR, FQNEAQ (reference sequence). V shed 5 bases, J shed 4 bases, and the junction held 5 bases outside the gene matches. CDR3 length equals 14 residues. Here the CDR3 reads CASSPGTGEYEQYF. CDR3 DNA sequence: TGTGCCAGCAGCCCGGGGACAGGGGAATACGAGCAGTACTTC.

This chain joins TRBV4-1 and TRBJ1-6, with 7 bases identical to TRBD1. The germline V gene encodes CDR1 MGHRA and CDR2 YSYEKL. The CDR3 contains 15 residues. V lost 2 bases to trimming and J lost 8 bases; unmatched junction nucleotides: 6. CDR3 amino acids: CASSQLGGGDSPLHF. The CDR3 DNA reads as TGCGCCAGCAGCCAACTAGGGGGCGGGGATTCACCCCTCCACTTT.

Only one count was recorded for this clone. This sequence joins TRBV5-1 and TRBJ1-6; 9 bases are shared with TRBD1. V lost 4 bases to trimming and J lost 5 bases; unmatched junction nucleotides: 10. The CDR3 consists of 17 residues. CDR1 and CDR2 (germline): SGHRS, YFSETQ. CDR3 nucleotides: TGCGCCAGCAGCCAAGAACAGGGGGCGCTCAATAATTCACCCCTCCACTTT. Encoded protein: CASSQEQGALNNSPLHF.